This T cell receptor (beta chain) was identified in a study of control samples from healthy donors and cancer patients. Germline CDR1 SGHDT, CDR2 YYEEEE. The length of the CDR3 is 13 residues. V dropped 3 bases and J dropped 4 bases, with 10 bases sitting between them. Method: immunoSEQ multiplex PCR; TCRdb's copy keeps in-frame clones and lacks some. In the table there are tens of thousands of clones, 70% to 90% of which are singletons. The chain employs TRBV5-6 and TRBJ2-5; tentative D call: TRBD1 (6 bases). Source material: blood. This receptor was taken from a man between 25 and 39 years old in good health. CDR3 bases: TGTGCCAGCAGCTGGACAGTTGGAGAGACCCAGTACTTC. Its protein product is CASSWTVGETQYF.